A single sample gave rise to the 18 T cell receptor beta chains below, sequenced in a study of post-analysis software for immune sequencing data. Study-level findings and limits: Four or five TRBV segments occurring more often in patients than controls included TRBV5-6, TRBV5-1 and TRBV20-1.

Their cognate antigens are unknown. Unique molecular identifiers featured in each of the TCR beta cDNA libraries. TCRdb re-called the PCR reads with MiXCR, one entry per CDR3 protein. The sample yields roughly 670,000 distinct CDR3 sequences, roughly three fifths seen once. Sequences were obtained from blood. Receptors were obtained from a girl between 2 and 10 years old with multiple sclerosis.

The rearrangement links TRBV6-5 to TRBJ2-1; 7 bases agree with TRBD1. Germline CDR1 reads MNHEY; CDR2 reads SVGAGI. The CDR3 consists of 15 residues. V shed 7 bases, J shed 0 bases, and the junction held 6 bases outside the gene matches. The CDR3: CASKPTGSSYNEQFF. In DNA, the CDR3 is TGTGCCAGCAAACCGACAGGGAGCTCCTACAATGAGCAGTTCTTC.

V and J are TRBV12-1 and TRBJ2-3. TRBV12-1 is marked as a pseudogene. The CDR3 loop spans 16 amino acids. In DNA form, the CDR3 reads TGTGCCAGCAGCAGCGTCCTCAGGGCTGGCACAGATACGCAGTATTTT. It yields the protein CASSSVLRAGTDTQYF.

In the case of this clonotype: An end of the junction does not agree with germline; a read error may underlie this. The CDR3 sequence is CAGSWGSGINNEQFF. The CDR3 DNA sequence: TGTGCCGGCAGCTGGGGGAGCGGGATTAACAATGAGCAGTTCTTC. The chain has TRBV9 and TRBJ2-1; TRBD2 agrees at 7 bases. The CDR3 totals 15 residues. Germline loops: CDR1 SGDLS, CDR2 YYNGEE.

This chain uses TRBV29-1 with TRBJ1-2; the D gene is possibly TRBD1 (5 bases). Trimming took 6 bases from V and 3 from J, leaving 8 bases between them. The CDR3 runs 11 residues. Germline CDR1 SQVTM, CDR2 ANQGSEA. CDR3 sequence (DNA): TGCAGCGTAGGGACGGACTATGGCTACACCTTC. It specifies CSVGTDYGYTF.

V and J are TRBV7-3 and TRBJ2-1; D is unresolved. CDR1 and CDR2 from the germline V gene are SGHTA and FQGTGA. V lost 6 bases and J 8 bases, leaving 26 bases between the germline ends. The CDR3 consists of 17 residues. CDR3 in DNA: TGTGCCAGCAGTAGCTCCATGGATATGGCTCTCTTGGATGAGCAGTTCTTC. Amino acids: CASSSSMDMALLDEQFF.

V is TRBV11-1 and J is TRBJ1-6; TRBD1 aligns across 9 bases. The CDR3 is 13 amino acids. V lost 8 bases, J lost 7 bases, and 3 bases stayed unmatched. Germline CDR1 is SGHAT and CDR2 is FQDESV (reference sequence). This CDR3 reads CASGQGMNSPLHF. CDR3 in DNA: TGTGCCAGCGGACAGGGGATGAATTCACCCCTCCACTTT.

This chain connects TRBV4-1 to TRBJ2-3; 8 positions agree with TRBD2. The CDR3 has 18 amino acids. Trimming cost V 4 bases and J 0 bases; bases outside gene matches: 12. Germline V gene lookup returns CDR1 MGHRA and CDR2 YSYEKL. CDR3: CASSPGGEPSGSTDTQYF. CDR3 bases: TGCGCCAGCAGCCCAGGCGGTGAGCCTAGCGGGAGCACAGATACGCAGTATTTT.

The chain links TRBV5-1 to TRBJ2-7; D is possibly TRBD1 (6 bases). The CDR3 is made up of 13 amino acids. The V gene lost 2 bases and the J gene lost 7 bases, with 13 bases spanning the gap. Per germline, CDR1 SGHRS and CDR2 YFSETQ. CDR3: CASSFTGPAEQYF. As DNA, the CDR3 is TGCGCCAGCAGCTTCACAGGGCCCGCTGAGCAGTACTTC.

The rearrangement joins TRBV5-1 to TRBJ1-1; D unclear. In germline, CDR1 is SGHRS, CDR2 YFSETQ. CDR3 size: 13 residues. The ends were cut back, 0 bases at V and 7 bases at J, with 10 bases in the middle. In DNA form, the CDR3 reads TGCGCCAGCAGCTTGGGGGCAGGACTTGAAGCTTTCTTT. It codes for CASSLGAGLEAFF.

The rearrangement links TRBV7-2 to TRBJ2-1; the D call may be TRBD1 or TRBD2 (6 bases each). CDR1 is SGHTA, CDR2 FQGNSA, per germline. The CDR3 extends over 16 amino acids. The V end lost 1 base, the J end lost 4 bases, and 14 bases lay between the germline ends. In nucleotides, the CDR3 is TGTGCCAGCAGCTTAGTGTCGGGGGCCAATTACAATGAGCAGTTCTTC. Translating it yields CASSLVSGANYNEQFF.

This rearrangement joins TRBV10-3 to TRBJ1-2, with a tentative D call TRBD1 (5 bases). With 8 bases removed from V and 2 bases from J, the gap between germline ends came to 33 bases. From germline, CDR1 is ENHRY and CDR2 SYGVKD. The CDR3 sequence is 20 residues long. The CDR3 DNA reads TGTGCCATCTTGGCCGAAGCTCTTTTGGCAGGGCGATCTCCAAACTATGGCTACACCTTC. Its translation: CAILAEALLAGRSPNYGYTF.

V gene TRBV12-3 or TRBV12-4 combines with J gene TRBJ2-1; 9 bases agree with TRBD1. After removal of 6 bases from V and 15 bases from J, the junction contained 6 bases not matched to a gene. The CDR3 covers 11 residues. CDR3 amino acids: CASSPGTGWFF. CDR3 in DNA: TGTGCCAGCAGCCCCGGGACAGGGTGGTTCTTC.

This clonotype has just a few counts. The chain has TRBV5-5 and TRBJ2-1; 8 positions match TRBD2. V lost 0 bases to trimming and J lost 10 bases; unmatched junction nucleotides: 6. CDR1 and CDR2 from the germline V gene are SGHKS and YYEKEE (reference sequence). The CDR3 sequence is 14 residues long. CDR3 nucleotides: TGTGCCAGCAGCTTGGGCGCGGGAGGCCAGGAGCAGTTCTTC. This translates into CASSLGAGGQEQFF.

The chain couples TRBV6-2 or TRBV6-3 to TRBJ1-1; D remains unclear. The CDR3 runs 14 residues. Germline assignment: CDR1 MNHEY and CDR2 SVGEGT. Trimming took 5 bases from V and 3 from J, leaving 13 bases between them. The CDR3 nucleotides read TGTGCCAGCAGTCCGGGGTACAGATACACTGAAGCTTTCTTT. It codes for CASSPGYRYTEAFF.

This clonotype was found a few times. The chain joins TRBV27 to TRBJ2-1; 12 bases line up with TRBD2. This CDR3 is built from 17 residues. Germline CDR1 MNHEY, CDR2 SMNVEV (reference sequence). V was clipped by 4 bases and J by 4 bases; unmatched bases: 8. CDR3 DNA sequence: TGTGCCAGCAGTTCTAGAGCTAGCGGGAGGGCATACAATGAGCAGTTCTTC. Protein sequence: CASSSRASGRAYNEQFF.

This clonotype was seen a handful of times. This rearrangement joins TRBV7-2 to TRBJ1-2; 10 positions match TRBD1. There are 14 residues in the CDR3. In germline, CDR1 is SGHTA, CDR2 FQGNSA. V gave up 5 bases and J gave up 3 bases; unmatched junction bases: 3. CDR3 nucleotides: TGTGCCAGCAGCGCGACAGGGGGCGACTATGGCTACACCTTC. Protein: CASSATGGDYGYTF.

The chain joins TRBV4-3 to TRBJ1-2; D is ambiguous. This CDR3 comprises 15 residues. Trimming stripped 0 bases from V and 3 bases from J, with 11 bases between. Germline loops: CDR1 LGHNA, CDR2 YSLEER. CDR3 in DNA: TGCGCCAGCAGCCAAGATTCCGGAACGGACTATGGCTACACCTTC. This gives the protein CASSQDSGTDYGYTF.

A few counts support this clonotype. The chain links TRBV20-1 to TRBJ2-1; 15 bases map to TRBD2. The CDR3 runs to 17 residues. The J segment lost 7 bases and the V segment lost 3 bases, leaving 10 bases of the junction unmatched. Germline V gives CDR1 DFQATT, CDR2 SNEGSKA (reference sequence). The CDR3 protein is CSARVPWTSGGGNEQFF. CDR3 in DNA: TGCAGTGCTAGGGTCCCCTGGACTAGCGGGGGGGGGAATGAGCAGTTCTTC.